The clone carrying this T cell receptor beta chain was seen more than once but under ten times. Its matching antigen is unknown. The sample originates from a study of blood T cells in healthy people across ages. Findings and caveats of the study: Diversity estimated from one million T cells was considered an underestimate.

Together with a sample-barcoded 5' primer, a J-beta primer mix was included in a second PCR lasting 7 to 11 cycles. With 12 random nucleotides, a template-switch adaptor tagged each individual cDNA molecule. Each CDR3 protein gets one entry after TCRdb re-called the 5' RACE reads with MiXCR. The sample holds hundreds of thousands of distinct CDR3 sequences, about 25% seen once. The CDR3 extends over 18 amino acids. Germline CDR1 is ENHRY and CDR2 is SYGVKD. J lost 1 base, V lost 4 bases, and 10 bases had no gene match. This sample also belongs to another study, concerning T cells of mothers and their children. That study reports: cDNA was made from all extracted RNA, about 1.5 ug per 15 ul. Related mother-child pairs showed slightly higher but non-significant overlap than unrelated pairs.

This clonotype was obtained from a boy younger than 18 in good health. The chain links TRBV10-3 to TRBJ2-1; 10 nucleotides match TRBD1. The sequenced sample was blood. For the CDR3, the DNA is TGTGCCATCAGTGGGACAGGGGGTCAAAGGGAATCCTACAATGAGCAGTTCTTC. This codes for CAISGTGGQRESYNEQFF.